These 5 T cell receptor beta chains were all obtained from the same sample, sequenced in a study of spatial heterogeneity in lung cancer. Time point indicated: blood at routine non-recurrence follow-up after resection. Whole RNA, which was extracted from tumor, nontumor lung tissue or frozen PBMC, was sequenced without any cell sorting. A single record per CDR3 protein comes from TCRdb applying MiXCR to the 5' RACE reads. The repertoire holds 51,000 or so distinct CDR3 sequences, with roughly 8.1% as singletons. The source material was PBMCs, sampled at follow-up. The receptors derive from a female donor with early-stage non-small cell lung cancer.

At least ten counts were recorded for this clonotype. The chain uses TRBV6-1 and TRBJ2-1; 7 bases are shared with TRBD2. J was trimmed by 8 bases and V by 3 bases; bases with no gene match: 13. Per the germline V gene, CDR1 is MNHNS and CDR2 is SASEGT. This CDR3 contains 16 residues. The CDR3 DNA follows: TGTGCCAGCAGTGACCTTGCGGGGGACCGCGGGGATGAGCAGTTCTTC. Protein product: CASSDLAGDRGDEQFF.

The genes are TRBV4-3 and TRBJ2-1; D is unresolved. The V end was cut by 1 base, the J end by 6 bases, with 16 bases between. Germline values: CDR1 LGHNA, CDR2 YSLEER. The CDR3 contains 16 residues. Here the CDR3 DNA reads TGCGCCAGCAGCCAAGTAGGGCAGGAGTTAGGCAATGAGCAGTTCTTC. It encodes CASSQVGQELGNEQFF.

For the CDR3, the DNA is TGCGCCAGCAGCCGGGCCCGCCAAGAGACCCAGTACTTC. It codes for CASSRARQETQYF. The chain couples TRBV5-1 to TRBJ2-5, with D unresolved. V lost 4 bases, J lost 1 base, and 8 bases lay in between. CDR1 and CDR2 (germline): SGHRS, YFSETQ. This CDR3 is 13 amino acids long.

This clonotype occurred a few times. The V call is TRBV12-3 or TRBV12-4, the J call TRBJ1-2, with D tentatively TRBD1 (6 bases). There are 15 residues in the CDR3. Deletions cut 4 bases from V and 4 bases from J, with 16 bases between. This CDR3 reads CASSSGGGALYGYTF. The CDR3, as DNA: TGTGCCAGCAGTTCCGGCGGGGGGGCCCTCTATGGCTACACCTTC.

This clonotype was observed a handful of times. The chain combines TRBV7-2 with TRBJ2-3; D possibly corresponds to TRBD1 (7 bases). Germline loops: CDR1 SGHTA, CDR2 FQGNSA. V lost 6 bases and J lost 1, with 20 bases in between. This CDR3 contains 17 residues. As DNA, the CDR3 is TGTGCCAGCAGATTCAGGGGGGAACGGTTCCGCACAGATACGCAGTATTTT. Its translation is CASRFRGERFRTDTQYF.